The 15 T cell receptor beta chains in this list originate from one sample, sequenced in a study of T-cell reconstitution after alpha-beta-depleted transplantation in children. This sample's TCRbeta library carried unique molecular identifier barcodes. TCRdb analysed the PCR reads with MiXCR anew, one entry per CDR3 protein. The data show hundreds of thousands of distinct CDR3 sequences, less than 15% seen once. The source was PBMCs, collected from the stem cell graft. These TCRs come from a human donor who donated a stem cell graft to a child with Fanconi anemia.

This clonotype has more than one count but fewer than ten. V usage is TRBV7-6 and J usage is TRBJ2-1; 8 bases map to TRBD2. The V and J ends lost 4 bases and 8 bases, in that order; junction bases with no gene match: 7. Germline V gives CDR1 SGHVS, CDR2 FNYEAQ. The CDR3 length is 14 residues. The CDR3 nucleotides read TGTGCCAGCAGCTCCCCGGGGGGGTTCGATGAGCAGTTCTTC. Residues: CASSSPGGFDEQFF. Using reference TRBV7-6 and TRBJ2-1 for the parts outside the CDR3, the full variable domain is GAGVSQSPRYKVTKRGQDVALRCDPISGHVSLYWYRQALGQGPEFLTYFNYEAQQDKSGLPNDRFSAERPEGSISTLTIQRTEQRDSAMYRCASSSPGGFDEQFFGPGTRLTVL.

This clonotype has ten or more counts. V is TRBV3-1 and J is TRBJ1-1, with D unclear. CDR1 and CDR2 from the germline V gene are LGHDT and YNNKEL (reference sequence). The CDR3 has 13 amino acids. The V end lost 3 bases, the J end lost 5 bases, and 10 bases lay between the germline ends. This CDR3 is CASSHLTPTEAFF. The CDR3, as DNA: TGTGCCAGCAGCCACCTGACGCCTACTGAAGCTTTCTTT.

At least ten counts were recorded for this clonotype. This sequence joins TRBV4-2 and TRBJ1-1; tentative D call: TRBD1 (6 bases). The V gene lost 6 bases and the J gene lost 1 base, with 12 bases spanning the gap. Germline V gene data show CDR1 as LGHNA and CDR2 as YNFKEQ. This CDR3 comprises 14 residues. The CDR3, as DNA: TGTGCCAGCAGATTCGACAGGCAGAACACTGAAGCTTTCTTT. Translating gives CASRFDRQNTEAFF.

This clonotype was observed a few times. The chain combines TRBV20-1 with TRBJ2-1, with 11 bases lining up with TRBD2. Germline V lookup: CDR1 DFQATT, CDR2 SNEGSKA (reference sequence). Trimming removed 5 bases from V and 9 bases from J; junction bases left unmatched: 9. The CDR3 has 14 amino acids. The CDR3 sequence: CSAPLAGGQGEQFF. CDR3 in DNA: TGCAGTGCTCCCTTAGCGGGGGGGCAGGGTGAGCAGTTCTTC.

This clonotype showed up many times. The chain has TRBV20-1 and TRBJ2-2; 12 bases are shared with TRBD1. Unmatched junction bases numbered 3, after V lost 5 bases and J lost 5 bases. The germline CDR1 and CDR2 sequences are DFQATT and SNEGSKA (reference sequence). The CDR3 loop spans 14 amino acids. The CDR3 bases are TGCAGTGCTTGGGACAGGGGGCAAACCGGGGAGCTGTTTTTT. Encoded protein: CSAWDRGQTGELFF.

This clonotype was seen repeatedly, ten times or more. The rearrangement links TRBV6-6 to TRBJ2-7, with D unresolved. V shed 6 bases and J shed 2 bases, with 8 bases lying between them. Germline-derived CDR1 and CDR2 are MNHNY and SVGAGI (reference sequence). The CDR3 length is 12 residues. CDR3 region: CASRDGAYEQYF. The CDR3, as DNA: TGTGCCAGCAGGGACGGAGCCTACGAGCAGTACTTC.

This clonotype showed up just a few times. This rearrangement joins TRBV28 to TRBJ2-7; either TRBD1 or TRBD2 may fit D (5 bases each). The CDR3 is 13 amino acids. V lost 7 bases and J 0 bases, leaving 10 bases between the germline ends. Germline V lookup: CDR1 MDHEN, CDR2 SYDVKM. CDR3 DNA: TGTGCCAGCAACCCCGGGACCTCCTACGAGCAGTACGTC. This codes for CASNPGTSYEQYV.

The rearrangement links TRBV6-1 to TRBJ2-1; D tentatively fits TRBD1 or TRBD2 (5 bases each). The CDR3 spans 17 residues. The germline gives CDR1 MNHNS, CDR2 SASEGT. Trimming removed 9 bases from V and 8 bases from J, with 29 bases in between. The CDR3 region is CASKQIWGFELKDEQFF. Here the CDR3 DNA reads TGTGCCAGTAAACAGATTTGGGGGTTTGAATTGAAGGATGAGCAGTTCTTC.

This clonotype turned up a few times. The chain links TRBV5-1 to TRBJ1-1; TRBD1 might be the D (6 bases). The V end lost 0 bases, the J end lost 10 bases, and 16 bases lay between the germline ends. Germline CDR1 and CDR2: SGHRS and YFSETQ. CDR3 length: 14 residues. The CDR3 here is CASSLVTGGRGAFF. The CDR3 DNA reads TGCGCCAGCAGCTTGGTCACAGGCGGCAGGGGAGCTTTCTTT.

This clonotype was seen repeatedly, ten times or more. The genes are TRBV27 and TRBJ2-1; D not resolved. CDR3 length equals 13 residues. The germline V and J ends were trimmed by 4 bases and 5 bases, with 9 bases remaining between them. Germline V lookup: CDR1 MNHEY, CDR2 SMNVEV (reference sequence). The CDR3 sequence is CASSYSVDNEQFF. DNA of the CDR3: TGTGCCAGCAGTTACTCCGTGGACAATGAGCAGTTCTTC.

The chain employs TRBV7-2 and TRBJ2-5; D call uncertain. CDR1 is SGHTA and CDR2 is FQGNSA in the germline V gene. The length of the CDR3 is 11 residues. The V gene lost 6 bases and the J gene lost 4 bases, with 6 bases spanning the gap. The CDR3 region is CASSSAETQYF. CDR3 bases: TGTGCCAGCAGTTCCGCAGAGACCCAGTACTTC.

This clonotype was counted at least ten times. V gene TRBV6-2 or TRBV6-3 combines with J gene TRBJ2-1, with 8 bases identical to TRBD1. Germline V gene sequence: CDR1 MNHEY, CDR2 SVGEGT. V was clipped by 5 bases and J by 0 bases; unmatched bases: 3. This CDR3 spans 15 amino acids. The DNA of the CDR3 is TGTGCCAGCAGTGGACAGGGTGGCTCCTACAATGAGCAGTTCTTC. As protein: CASSGQGGSYNEQFF.

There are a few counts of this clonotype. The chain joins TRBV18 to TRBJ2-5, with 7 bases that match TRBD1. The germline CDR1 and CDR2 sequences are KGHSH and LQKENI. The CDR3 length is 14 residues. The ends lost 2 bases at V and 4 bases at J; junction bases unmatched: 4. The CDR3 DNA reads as TGTGCCAGCTCACCAAACAGGGGCAGAGAGACCCAGTACTTC. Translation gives CASSPNRGRETQYF.

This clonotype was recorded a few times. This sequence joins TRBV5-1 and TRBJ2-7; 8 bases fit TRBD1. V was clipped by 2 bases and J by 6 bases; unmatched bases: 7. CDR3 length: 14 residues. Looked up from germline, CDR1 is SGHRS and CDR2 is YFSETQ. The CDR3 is CASSFDRGYSEQYF. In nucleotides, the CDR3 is TGCGCCAGCAGCTTTGACAGGGGATACAGCGAGCAGTACTTC.

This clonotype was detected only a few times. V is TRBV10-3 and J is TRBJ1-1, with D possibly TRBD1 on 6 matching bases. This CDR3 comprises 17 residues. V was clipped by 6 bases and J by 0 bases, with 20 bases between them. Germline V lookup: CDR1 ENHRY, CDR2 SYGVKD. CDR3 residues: CAISSLSKGGMNTEAFF. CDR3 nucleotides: TGTGCCATCAGCAGCCTCTCTAAGGGGGGGATGAACACTGAAGCTTTCTTT.